The TCR beta chain described here comes from a study of shared clonotypes between healthy human individuals. Study-level information: Used for every donor were three CD4 naive, three CD4 memory, two CD8 naive and one CD8 memory plate.

Genomic DNA of each subset was evenly split across several immunoSEQ plates. Sequencing was performed with immunoSEQ multiplex PCR; in TCRdb, only in-frame clones are kept and a portion is missing. The table records 2 million to 2.5 million clones, approximately 95% of them present only once. Subsets obtained from CD4+ cells comprised CD45RA+ naive and CD45RA-negative memory cells. The CDR3 is made up of 13 amino acids. Germline V CDR1 and CDR2: ENHRY, SYGVKD. The germline V and J ends were trimmed by 5 bases and 5 bases, with 9 bases remaining between them. A note on this clone: Its antigen is unidentified.

Study-level points and caveats: Across subsets, estimated richness was generally greater for naive than for memory populations.

The sample comprised naive CD4+ T cells from PBMCs. Described subset: CD45RA+ positively selected. The chain is built from TRBV10-3 and TRBJ1-4, with D perhaps matching TRBD1 (5 bases). This sequence was found in a man between 18 and 29 years old in good health. Some clones in this sample may be carry-over from other donors' samples. The CDR3 is CAISFRQNEKLFF. The CDR3 DNA follows: TGTGCCATCAGTTTCCGACAGAATGAAAAACTGTTTTTT.